The 4 T cell receptor beta chains reported below all come from one sample, sequenced in a study of blood T cell repertoires in COVID-19. Repertoires were generated with immunoSEQ multiplex PCR, while TCRdb's copy carries only in-frame clones and drops some. The sample consists of a few hundred thousand clones, approximately 91% of them appearing once. Source material: PBMCs or T cells enriched from blood (not recorded which). All receptors derive from an older woman who had recovered from COVID-19.

The chain uses TRBV6-6 and TRBJ2-7; 9 bases map to TRBD1. The CDR3 runs 13 residues. V lost 6 bases to trimming and J lost 2 bases; unmatched junction nucleotides: 2. Per the germline V gene, CDR1 is MNHNY and CDR2 is SVGAGI (reference sequence). This chain's CDR3 is CASSGQGPYEQYV. The CDR3 bases are TGTGCCAGCAGCGGACAGGGGCCCTACGAGCAGTACGTC.

The chain recombines TRBV7-9 with TRBJ1-4, with 9 positions matching TRBD1. CDR1 and CDR2 (germline): SEHNR, FQNEAQ (reference sequence). This CDR3 is 14 amino acids long. Germline trimming cut 5 bases from V and 5 bases from J; bases unmatched to any gene: 3. CDR3 DNA sequence: TGTGCCAGCAGCCGGGACAGGGTGAATGAAAAACTGTTTTTT. It encodes CASSRDRVNEKLFF.

The V and J genes are TRBV5-1 and TRBJ1-1; D is unclear. Trimming removed 5 bases from V and 1 base from J, with 12 bases in between. This CDR3 is built from 14 residues. Germline V gives CDR1 SGHRS, CDR2 YFSETQ. CDR3: CASRKSAENTEAFF. The DNA of the CDR3 is TGCGCCAGCAGGAAATCGGCGGAGAACACTGAAGCTTTCTTT.

The gene calls are TRBV24-1 and TRBJ2-1; D uncertain. The V gene lost 9 bases and the J gene lost 6 bases, with 14 bases spanning the gap. This CDR3 is 13 amino acids long. CDR1 and CDR2 from the germline V gene are KGHDR and SFDVKD. In DNA, the CDR3 is TGTGCCACCCGAGGTTTCGTCACCAATGAGCAGTTCTTC. Its protein is CATRGFVTNEQFF.